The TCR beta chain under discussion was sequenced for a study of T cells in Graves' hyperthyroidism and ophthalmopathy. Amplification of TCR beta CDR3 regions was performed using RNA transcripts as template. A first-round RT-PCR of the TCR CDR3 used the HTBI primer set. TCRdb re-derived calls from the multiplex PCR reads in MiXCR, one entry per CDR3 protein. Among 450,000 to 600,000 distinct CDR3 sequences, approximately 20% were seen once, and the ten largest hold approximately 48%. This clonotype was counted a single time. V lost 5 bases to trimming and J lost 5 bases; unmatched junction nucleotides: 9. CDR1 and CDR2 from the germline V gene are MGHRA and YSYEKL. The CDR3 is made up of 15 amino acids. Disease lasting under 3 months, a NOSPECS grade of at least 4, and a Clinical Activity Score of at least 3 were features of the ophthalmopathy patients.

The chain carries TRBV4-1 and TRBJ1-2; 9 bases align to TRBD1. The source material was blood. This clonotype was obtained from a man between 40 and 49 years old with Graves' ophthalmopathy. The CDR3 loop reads CASSARTGELYGYTF. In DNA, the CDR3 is TGCGCCAGCAGCGCCCGGACAGGGGAGTTATATGGCTACACCTTC.